This T cell receptor (beta chain) was found in a study of T-cell reconstitution after alpha-beta-depleted transplantation in children. CDR1 and CDR2 from the germline V gene are SGHVS and FQNEAQ. CDR3 length equals 14 residues. The ends were cut back, 5 bases at V and 2 bases at J, with 10 bases in the middle. In this sample, this clonotype turned up many times. During its preparation, the TCRbeta library received unique molecular identifiers. TCRdb independently ran MiXCR on the PCR reads; one entry per CDR3 protein. The sample has 200,000 to 300,000 distinct CDR3 sequences, more than 10% seen once. The chain is built from TRBV7-8 and TRBJ1-5; D is ambiguous. The specimen comprised PBMCs from the stem cell graft donor, sampled from the stem cell graft. The TCR was taken from a human donor who donated a stem cell graft to a child with acute lymphoblastic leukemia. The CDR3 loop reads CASSPGRGNQPQHF. For the CDR3, the DNA is TGTGCCAGCAGCCCCGGACGAGGCAATCAGCCCCAGCATTTT.